This T cell receptor beta chain was sequenced in a study of blood T cell repertoires in COVID-19. There are 13 residues in the CDR3. V lost 4 bases and J lost 6, with 12 bases in between. Germline assignment: CDR1 SQVTM and CDR2 ANQGSEA. This table comes from immunoSEQ multiplex PCR, and its TCRdb copy is limited to in-frame clones, with some not included. The sample consists of under 150,000 clones, around 83% of them appearing once. The source of this sequence is a woman aged 55-69 years with COVID-19, enrolled during active disease. The V gene is TRBV29-1, the J gene TRBJ2-2; TRBD1 might be the D (5 bases). The sequencing sample was made of peripheral blood. The CDR3 loop reads CSVVFSRAGELFF. DNA of the CDR3: TGCAGCGTTGTGTTTAGCAGGGCCGGGGAGCTGTTTTTT.